The following is a T cell receptor (beta chain) sequence with its context. The clone's antigen remains unknown. Per-nucleotide qualities are absent, and no much larger clonotype sits a single base away. This same CDR3 is encoded by further DNA sequences in the sample. The data were taken from a study of cytomegalovirus exposure and HLA in healthy donors listed by TCRdb under 2017. About the full investigation: A later analysis indicated that the 120 or so validation repertoires were generated on the platform also employed for the roughly 730 repertoires of the first cohort. The study was designed to test whether signatures of past pathogen exposure could be identified by cataloging public T cell receptors. Along with the approximately 670-subject first cohort, a separate validation cohort of 120 different subjects was used. To predict cytomegalovirus infection status, the study brought together high-throughput TCR immunosequencing, statistical association of individual TCRs with disease status, and machine learning. Paper-wide results and their limitations: In a later analysis, TCRs clustered in the first cohort were found to also tend to co-occur in the roughly 130 validation repertoires, with about 93% of cluster scores above 0. In the study, 150 to 200 TCR beta chains were listed as associated with cytomegalovirus. A later analysis had no HLA typing for the validation cohort, so co-occurrence there was scored across all 130 or so repertoires. While some public TCRs were present in many individuals, most TCR sequences turned up only very rarely across donors. The authors suggested that the approach could potentially be extended to other disease states and immunological phenotypes. In vitro tests confirmed that a few of the cytomegalovirus-associated TCR beta chains recognize cytomegalovirus antigens. In both the original and validation cohorts, the classifier was reported to diagnose cytomegalovirus status with high specificity and sensitivity.

Libraries were built with the immunoSEQ multiplex PCR assay. Per the original workflow: A statistical classification framework was developed to diagnose cytomegalovirus status using the catalog of TCR beta chain sequences. TCRdb mirrors the immuneACCESS table, restricted to in-frame sequences. Some clones are absent from its copies; in checked studies, under half trace to an unresolved V gene, and the reason for the others is unknown. Clonal size and the V and J genes are those of that table, whereas D and trimming came from the DNA. Across this sample there are roughly 150,000 clones, with about 94% seen only once. Together, the top ten hold about 1.7% of the sample. CDR3 length: 15 amino acids, cysteine to phenylalanine. Solely the CDR3 DNA is kept, with 45 bases framed from the first base. The germline V gene (reference sequence) gives CDR1 as LNHDA and CDR2 as SQIVND. The V end gives up 3 bases and the J end 0 bases, leaving 0 bases in the junction not matched to a gene.

The donors were included in the validation cohort of 130 or so subjects, a group kept apart from the roughly 670-subject first cohort. The TCR sequence derives from a man between 18 and 35 years old in good health and CMV-seropositive. Sequenced input: PBMCs. The chain is made from TRBV19 and TRBJ2-1; TRBD2 aligns with 9 central bases. The CDR3 has the sequence CASSISGSSYNEQFF. The nucleotides read TGTGCCAGTAGTATTAGCGGGAGCTCCTACAATGAGCAGTTCTTC.